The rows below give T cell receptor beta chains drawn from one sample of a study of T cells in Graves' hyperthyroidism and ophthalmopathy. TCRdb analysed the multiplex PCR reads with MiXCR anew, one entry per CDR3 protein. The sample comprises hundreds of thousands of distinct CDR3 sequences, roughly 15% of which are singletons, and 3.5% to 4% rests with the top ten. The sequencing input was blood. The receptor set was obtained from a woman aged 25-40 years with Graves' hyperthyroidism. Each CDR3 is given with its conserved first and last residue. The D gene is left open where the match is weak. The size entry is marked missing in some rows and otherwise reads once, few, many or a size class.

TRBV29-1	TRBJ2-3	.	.	CSAITHGTYRADTQYF	TGCAGCGCTATTACCCATGGGACCTATCGTGCAGATACGCAGTATTTT
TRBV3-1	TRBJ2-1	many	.	CASSQVASANEQFF	TGTGCCAGCAGCCAAGTAGCTAGCGCCAATGAGCAGTTCTTC
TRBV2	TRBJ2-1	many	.	CASSEIPALNEQFF	TGTGCCAGCAGTGAAATCCCGGCCCTCAATGAGCAGTTCTTC
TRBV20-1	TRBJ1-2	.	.	CSAREIAADYGYTF	TGCAGTGCTAGAGAAATAGCGGCAGACTATGGCTACACCTTC
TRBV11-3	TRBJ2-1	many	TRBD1	CASSSNGQGYNEQFF	TGTGCCAGCAGCTCGAATGGACAGGGGTACAATGAGCAGTTCTTC
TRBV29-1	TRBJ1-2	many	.	CSVASDKTGYTF	TGCAGCGTCGCATCCGACAAGACAGGCTACACCTTC
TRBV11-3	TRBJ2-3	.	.	CASSLGANPADTQYF	TGTGCCAGCAGCTTAGGGGCTAACCCGGCAGATACGCAGTATTTT
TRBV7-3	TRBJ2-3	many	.	CASSLWGRTSTDTQYF	TGTGCCAGCAGCTTATGGGGGAGGACGAGCACAGATACGCAGTATTTT
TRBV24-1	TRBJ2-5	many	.	CATSDGAGLRQETQYF	TGTGCCACCAGTGATGGGGCCGGGCTACGCCAAGAGACCCAGTACTTC
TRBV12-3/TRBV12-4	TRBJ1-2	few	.	CASSSPGPRYGYTF	TGTGCCAGCAGTTCACCGGGACCCCGCTATGGCTACACCTTC
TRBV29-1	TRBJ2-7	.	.	CSVEDRSYEQYF	TGCAGCGTTGAAGACAGATCCTACGAGCAGTACTTC
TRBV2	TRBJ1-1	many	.	CASSYRALNTEAFF	TGTGCCAGCAGTTACAGGGCTCTGAACACTGAAGCTTTCTTT
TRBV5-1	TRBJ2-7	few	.	CASSLTRQLSYEQYF	TGCGCCAGCAGCTTGACCCGACAGCTCTCCTACGAGCAGTACTTC
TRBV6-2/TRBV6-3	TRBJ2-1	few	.	CASLNGGEQFF	TGTGCCAGCCTAAACGGAGGTGAGCAGTTCTTC
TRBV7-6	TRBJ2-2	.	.	CASSALGEFTFANTGELFF	TGTGCCAGCAGCGCCCTCGGGGAGTTTACTTTCGCGAACACCGGGGAGCTGTTTTTT
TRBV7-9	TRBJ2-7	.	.	CASSLQGFPYEQYF	TGTGCCAGCAGTCTACAGGGATTTCCCTACGAGCAGTACTTC
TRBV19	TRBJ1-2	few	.	CAARDGLRVSYTF	TGTGCCGCAAGGGACGGGCTGAGAGTCAGCTACACCTTC
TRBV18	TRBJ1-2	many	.	CASSLGPNHGYTF	TGTGCCAGCTCACTGGGACCGAACCATGGCTACACCTTC
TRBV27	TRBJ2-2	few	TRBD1	CASSPRTGSTLGGELFF	TGTGCCAGCAGTCCCCGGACAGGGTCGACATTGGGCGGGGAGCTGTTTTTT
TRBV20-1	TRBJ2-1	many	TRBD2	CSARDRLAVYNEQFF	TGCAGTGCTAGAGATCGACTAGCGGTCTACAATGAGCAGTTCTTC
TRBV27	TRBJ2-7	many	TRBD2	CASSLTSGTPYEQYF	TGTGCCAGCAGTTTAACTAGCGGGACCCCATACGAGCAGTACTTC
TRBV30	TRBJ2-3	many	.	CAWTQDYTTDTQYF	TGTGCCTGGACCCAGGACTACACTACAGATACGCAGTATTTT
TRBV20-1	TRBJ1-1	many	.	CSAAPTENTEAFF	TGCAGTGCCGCACCGACAGAGAACACTGAAGCTTTCTTT
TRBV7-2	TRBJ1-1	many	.	CASSPGLGGAFF	TGTGCCAGCAGCCCGGGACTGGGAGGAGCTTTCTTT
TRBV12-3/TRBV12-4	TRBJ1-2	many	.	CASSLAGRFYGYTF	TGTGCCAGCAGTTTGGCAGGGAGGTTCTATGGCTACACCTTC
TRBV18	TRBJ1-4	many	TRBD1	CASSLGQADEKLFF	TGTGCCAGCTCTCTTGGACAGGCTGATGAAAAACTGTTTTTT
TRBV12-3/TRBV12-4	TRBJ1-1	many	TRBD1	CASSTGGSEAFF	TGTGCCAGCAGTACAGGGGGGTCTGAAGCTTTCTTT
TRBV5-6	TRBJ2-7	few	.	CASRAIGFGKAHYEQYF	TGTGCCAGCAGGGCCATCGGGTTTGGTAAAGCCCATTACGAGCAGTACTTC
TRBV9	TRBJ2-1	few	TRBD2	CASSPRLAAYNEQFF	TGTGCCAGCAGCCCTCGACTAGCGGCCTACAATGAGCAGTTCTTC
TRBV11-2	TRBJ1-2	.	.	CASSLGQEAYGYTF	TGTGCCAGCAGCTTAGGGCAGGAAGCTTATGGCTACACCTTC
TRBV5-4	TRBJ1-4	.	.	CASGLVPENEKLFF	TGTGCCAGCGGCTTGGTTCCAGAAAATGAAAAACTGTTTTTT
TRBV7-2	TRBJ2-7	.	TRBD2	CASSLGGGGPGYEQYF	TGTGCCAGCAGCTTAGGGGGCGGGGGACCAGGCTACGAGCAGTACTTC
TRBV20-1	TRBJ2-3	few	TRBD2	CSARDRQASGIADTQYF	TGCAGTGCTAGAGATCGACAGGCTAGCGGGATCGCAGATACGCAGTATTTT
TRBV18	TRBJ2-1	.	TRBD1	CASSLDRPGGNEQFF	TGTGCCAGCTCACTAGATAGACCAGGGGGAAATGAGCAGTTCTTC
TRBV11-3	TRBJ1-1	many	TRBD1	CASSLGGDRNTEAFF	TGTGCCAGCAGCTTAGGCGGGGACAGGAACACTGAAGCTTTCTTT
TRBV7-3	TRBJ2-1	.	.	CASSFDLKTEQFF	TGTGCCAGCAGCTTCGATTTGAAGACCGAGCAGTTCTTC
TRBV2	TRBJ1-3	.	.	CASSDSDYGNTIYF	TGTGCCAGCAGTGATTCGGATTATGGAAACACCATATATTTT